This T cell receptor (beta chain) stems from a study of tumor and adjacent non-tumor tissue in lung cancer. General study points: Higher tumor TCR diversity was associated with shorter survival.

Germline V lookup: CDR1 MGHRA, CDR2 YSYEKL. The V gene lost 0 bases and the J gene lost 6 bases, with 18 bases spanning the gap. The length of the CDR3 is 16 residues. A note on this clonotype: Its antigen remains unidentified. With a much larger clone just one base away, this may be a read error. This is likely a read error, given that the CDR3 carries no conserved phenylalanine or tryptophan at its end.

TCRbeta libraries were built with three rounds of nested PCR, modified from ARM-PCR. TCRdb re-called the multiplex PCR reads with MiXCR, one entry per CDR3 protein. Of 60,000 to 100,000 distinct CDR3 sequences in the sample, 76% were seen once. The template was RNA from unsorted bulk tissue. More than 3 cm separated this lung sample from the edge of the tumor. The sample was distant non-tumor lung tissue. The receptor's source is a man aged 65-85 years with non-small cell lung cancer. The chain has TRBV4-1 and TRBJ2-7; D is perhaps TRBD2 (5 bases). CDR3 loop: CASSQDRTPATREQYL. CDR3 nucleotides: TGCGCCAGCAGCCAAGATCGGACTCCGGCAACTCGCGAGCAGTACTTA.